Following are 11 T cell receptor beta chains from one sample sequenced in a study of T cells after yellow fever vaccination. MiXCR was run by TCRdb on the 5' RACE reads, yielding one entry per CDR3 protein. The sample contains 250,000 to 400,000 distinct CDR3 sequences, approximately 4% of which appear only once. Sequenced material: PBMCs, taken 5 days after the yellow fever booster vaccination. Receptor source: a man in his late teens or twenties who received the YFV17D yellow fever vaccine.

The chain has TRBV12-3 or TRBV12-4 and TRBJ1-1; D remains unclear. V lost 6 bases and J lost 4, with 12 bases in between. The CDR3 loop spans 13 amino acids. In DNA, the CDR3 is TGTGCCAGCAGCCGGGATTGGGTCACTGAAGCTTTCTTT. This sequence encodes CASSRDWVTEAFF.

This chain uses TRBV5-1 with TRBJ2-7, with 7 nucleotides matching TRBD1. After removal of 2 bases from V and 2 bases from J, the junction contained 7 bases not matched to a gene. The CDR3 is made up of 15 amino acids. Germline assignment: CDR1 SGHRS and CDR2 YFSETQ. For the CDR3, the DNA is TGCGCCAGCAGCTTTCAGACAGGGAGCCCCTACGAGCAGTACTTC. Protein product: CASSFQTGSPYEQYF.

This clonotype came up a few times. The V call is TRBV29-1, the J call TRBJ2-7; D is ambiguous. Trimming took off 5 bases at V and 1 base at J, with 18 bases between the two ends. CDR1 is SQVTM and CDR2 is ANQGSEA in the germline V gene. The CDR3 is made up of 15 amino acids. CDR3 sequence: CSVPSAPTDSYEQYV. Written as DNA, the CDR3 is TGCAGCGTTCCCTCTGCCCCTACAGATTCCTACGAGCAGTACGTC.

In its sample, this clonotype was seen a few times. The gene calls are TRBV5-1 and TRBJ2-5, with D possibly matching TRBD2 (6 bases). CDR3 size: 16 residues. Looked up from germline, CDR1 is SGHRS and CDR2 is YFSETQ. V was trimmed by 1 base and J by 5 bases, leaving 18 bases between them. The CDR3 is CASSLYLATMGETQYF. In DNA form, the CDR3 reads TGCGCCAGCAGCTTGTACCTAGCGACCATGGGGGAGACCCAGTACTTC.

This clonotype was recorded a few times. CDR3 in amino acids: CASSRTVAGAGGRTEAFF. CDR3 DNA: TGTGCCAGCAGTCGGACGGTTGCGGGGGCCGGCGGGAGGACTGAAGCTTTCTTT. The chain joins TRBV5-6 to TRBJ1-1; tentative D call: TRBD1 (6 bases). This CDR3 spans 18 amino acids. Germline V gives CDR1 SGHDT, CDR2 YYEEEE. V gave up 5 bases and J gave up 5 bases, with 28 bases separating them.

Only a few counts were recorded for this clonotype. This sequence joins TRBV29-1 and TRBJ2-5; 9 positions match TRBD1. Germline CDR1 is SQVTM and CDR2 is ANQGSEA. With V trimmed by 7 bases and J by 2 bases, 14 bases remained unmatched. There are 16 residues in the CDR3. CDR3 region: CSARKGTGRGQETQYF. CDR3 in DNA: TGCAGCGCGCGCAAAGGGACAGGGAGAGGGCAAGAGACCCAGTACTTC.

The chain carries TRBV12-3 or TRBV12-4 and TRBJ2-1; D gene unclear. Between the trimmed V and J ends, which lost 5 bases and 2 bases, there was a span of 13 bases. The CDR3 has 15 residues. Written as DNA, the CDR3 is TGTGCCAGCAGTGTATCCGCCGGGCCCTACAATGAGCAGTTCTTC. It encodes CASSVSAGPYNEQFF.

The chain recombines TRBV7-9 with TRBJ1-1; D is ambiguous. The V end lost 7 bases, the J end lost 1 base, and 10 bases lay between the germline ends. The germline V gene encodes CDR1 SEHNR and CDR2 FQNEAQ (reference sequence). The CDR3 sequence is 13 residues long. The CDR3 is CASIKQPNTEAFF. CDR3 nucleotide sequence: TGTGCCAGCATTAAACAGCCGAACACTGAAGCTTTCTTT.

This rearrangement joins TRBV12-3 or TRBV12-4 to TRBJ2-7; 13 bases line up with TRBD2. The CDR3 consists of 17 residues. Unmatched junction bases numbered 9, after V lost 6 bases and J lost 1 base. The CDR3 spells CASSTGTSGVISYEQYF. The CDR3 DNA reads as TGTGCCAGCAGCACCGGGACTAGCGGGGTGATTTCCTACGAGCAGTACTTC.

Details on this clonotype: One junction end disagrees with the germline gene, perhaps due to a read error. The chain combines TRBV12-3 or TRBV12-4 with TRBJ2-5, with D uncertain. This CDR3 is built from 15 residues. CDR3 coding DNA: TGTGCCAGCAGTTTGACGGGTCCAAGCCAAGCGACCCAGTACTTC. It yields the protein CASSLTGPSQATQYF.

This chain's CDR3 is CSLRQPMNTEAFF. The CDR3 DNA is TGCAGCCTACGACAGCCCATGAACACTGAAGCTTTCTTT. V and J are TRBV29-1 and TRBJ1-1, with D tentatively TRBD1 (5 bases). Trimming shortened V by 8 bases and J by 0 bases, and 13 bases separated the two germline ends. Germline-derived CDR1 and CDR2 are SQVTM and ANQGSEA. This CDR3 comprises 13 residues. Complete variable domain (other parts from reference TRBV29-1 and TRBJ1-1): SAVISQKPSRDICQRGTSLTIQCQVDSQVTMMFWYRQQPGQSLTLIATANQGSEATYESGFVIDKFPISRPNLTFSTLTVSNMSPEDSSIYLCSLRQPMNTEAFFGQGTRLTVV.